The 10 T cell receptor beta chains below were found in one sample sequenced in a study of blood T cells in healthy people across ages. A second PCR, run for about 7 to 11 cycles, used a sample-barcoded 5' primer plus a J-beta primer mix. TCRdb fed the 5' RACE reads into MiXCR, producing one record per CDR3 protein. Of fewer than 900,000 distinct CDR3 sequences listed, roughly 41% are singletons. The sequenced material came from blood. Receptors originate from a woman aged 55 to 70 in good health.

The chain's CDR3 is CASSVEGLVHNEQFF. DNA of the CDR3: TGTGCCAGCAGCGTAGAGGGACTAGTCCACAATGAGCAGTTCTTC. The chain has TRBV9 and TRBJ2-1; 8 nucleotides line up with TRBD2. V was pared by 0 bases and J by 5 bases, with 4 bases of the junction left unmatched. The CDR3 consists of 15 residues. Looked up from germline, CDR1 is SGDLS and CDR2 is YYNGEE.

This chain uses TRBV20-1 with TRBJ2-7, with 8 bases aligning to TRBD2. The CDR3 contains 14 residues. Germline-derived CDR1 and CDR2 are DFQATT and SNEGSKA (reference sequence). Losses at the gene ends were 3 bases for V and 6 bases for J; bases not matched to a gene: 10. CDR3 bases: TGCAGTGCTAGGCCGCCGGGGGGGCCGGTCGAGCAGTACTTC. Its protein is CSARPPGGPVEQYF.

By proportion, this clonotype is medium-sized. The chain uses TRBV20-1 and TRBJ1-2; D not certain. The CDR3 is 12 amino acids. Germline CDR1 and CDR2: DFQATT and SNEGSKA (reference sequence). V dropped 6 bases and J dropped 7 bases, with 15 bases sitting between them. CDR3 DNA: TGCAGTGCCCCAAGGGAGTCCGGTGGCTACACCTTC. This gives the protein CSAPRESGGYTF.

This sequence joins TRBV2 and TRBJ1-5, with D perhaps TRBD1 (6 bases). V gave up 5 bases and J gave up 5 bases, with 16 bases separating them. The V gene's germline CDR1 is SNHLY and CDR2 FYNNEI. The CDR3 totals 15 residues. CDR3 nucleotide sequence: TGTGCCAGCAGTATCTCCGGACAGCCCTATCAGCCCCAGCATTTT. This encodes CASSISGQPYQPQHF.

The CDR3 bases are TGTGCCATCAGTGAGTCGAGTGGTGGGAGACTCATCCCAGATACGCAGTATTTT. Protein sequence: CAISESSGGRLIPDTQYF. The chain is built from TRBV10-3 and TRBJ2-3, with D possibly being TRBD2 (5 bases). CDR3 length: 18 amino acids. V was shortened by 0 bases and J by 4 bases, with 20 bases between the two germline ends. Germline V gene data show CDR1 as ENHRY and CDR2 as SYGVKD.

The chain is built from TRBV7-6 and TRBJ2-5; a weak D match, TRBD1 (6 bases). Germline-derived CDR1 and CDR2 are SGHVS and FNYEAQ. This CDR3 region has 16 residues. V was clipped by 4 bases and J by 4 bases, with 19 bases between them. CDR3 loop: CASSSEIVQGRETQYF. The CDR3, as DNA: TGTGCCAGCAGCTCGGAAATTGTACAGGGTAGAGAGACCCAGTACTTC.

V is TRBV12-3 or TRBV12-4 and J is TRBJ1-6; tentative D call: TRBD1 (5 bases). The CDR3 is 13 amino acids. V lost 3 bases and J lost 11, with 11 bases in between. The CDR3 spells CASSLDTQAPLHF. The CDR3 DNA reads TGTGCCAGCAGTTTGGACACGCAGGCACCCCTCCACTTT.

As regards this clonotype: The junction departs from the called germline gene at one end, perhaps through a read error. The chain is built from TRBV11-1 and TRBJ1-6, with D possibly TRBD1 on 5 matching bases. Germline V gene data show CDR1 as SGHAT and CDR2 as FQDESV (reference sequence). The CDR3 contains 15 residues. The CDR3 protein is CAGSPGQASDSPLHF. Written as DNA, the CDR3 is TGTGCCGGCAGCCCTGGACAAGCCTCTGACTCACCCCTCCACTTT.

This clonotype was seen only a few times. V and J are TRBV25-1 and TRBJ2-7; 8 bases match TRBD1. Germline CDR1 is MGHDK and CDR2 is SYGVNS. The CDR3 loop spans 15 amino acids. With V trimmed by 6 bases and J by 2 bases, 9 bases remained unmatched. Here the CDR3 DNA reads TGTGCCAGCAGCCCTAGGGACAGGAAAACCTACGAGCAGTACTTC. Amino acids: CASSPRDRKTYEQYF.

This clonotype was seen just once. For the CDR3, the DNA is TGTGCCACCAGCAGGGTGACCGGGGAGCTGTTTTTT. This sequence encodes CATSRVTGELFF. V and J are TRBV24-1 and TRBJ2-2, with D possibly TRBD1 on 5 matching bases. Per the germline V gene, CDR1 is KGHDR and CDR2 is SFDVKD. The CDR3 length is 12 residues. The ends were cut back, 7 bases at V and 5 bases at J, with 7 bases in the middle.